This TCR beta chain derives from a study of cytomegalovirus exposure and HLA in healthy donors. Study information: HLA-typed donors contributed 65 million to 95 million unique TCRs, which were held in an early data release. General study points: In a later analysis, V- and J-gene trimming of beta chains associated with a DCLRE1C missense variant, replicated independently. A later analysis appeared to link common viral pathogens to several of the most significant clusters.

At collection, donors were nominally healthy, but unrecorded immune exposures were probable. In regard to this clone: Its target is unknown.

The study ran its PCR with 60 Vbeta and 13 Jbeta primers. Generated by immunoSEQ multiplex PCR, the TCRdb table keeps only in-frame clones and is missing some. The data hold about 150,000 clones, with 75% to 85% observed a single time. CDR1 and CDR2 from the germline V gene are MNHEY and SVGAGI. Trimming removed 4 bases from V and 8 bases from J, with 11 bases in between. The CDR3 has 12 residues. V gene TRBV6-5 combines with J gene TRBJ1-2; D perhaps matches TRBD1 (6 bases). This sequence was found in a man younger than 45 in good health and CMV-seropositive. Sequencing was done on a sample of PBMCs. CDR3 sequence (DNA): TGTGCCAGCAGTTCGCTAACAGGGGGCTACACCTTC. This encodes CASSSLTGGYTF.